This T cell receptor beta chain was captured by sequencing in a study of response to subunit inactivated influenza vaccine. Study results and caveats: Authors suggested each seasonal flu vaccination may recruit only limited numbers of new T cells.

As for this clonotype: The antigen remains undetermined.

TCRdb ran MiXCR on the RT-PCR reads and lists one entry per CDR3 protein. The table lists 250,000 to 350,000 distinct CDR3 sequences, about 20% of them singletons. Germline CDR1 and CDR2: MDHEN and SYDVKM. Trimming removed 2 bases at V and 0 bases at J, with 6 bases between. This CDR3 has 14 amino acids. The sample was PBMCs from blood, taken approximately 22 months after vaccination. The V call is TRBV28, the J call TRBJ2-3; D is uncertain. The source of this sequence is a man aged 50 to 69 who received an inactivated influenza vaccine. As DNA, the CDR3 is TGTGCCAGCAGTTTAGTTCAGAGCACAGATACGCAGTATTTT. This encodes CASSLVQSTDTQYF.